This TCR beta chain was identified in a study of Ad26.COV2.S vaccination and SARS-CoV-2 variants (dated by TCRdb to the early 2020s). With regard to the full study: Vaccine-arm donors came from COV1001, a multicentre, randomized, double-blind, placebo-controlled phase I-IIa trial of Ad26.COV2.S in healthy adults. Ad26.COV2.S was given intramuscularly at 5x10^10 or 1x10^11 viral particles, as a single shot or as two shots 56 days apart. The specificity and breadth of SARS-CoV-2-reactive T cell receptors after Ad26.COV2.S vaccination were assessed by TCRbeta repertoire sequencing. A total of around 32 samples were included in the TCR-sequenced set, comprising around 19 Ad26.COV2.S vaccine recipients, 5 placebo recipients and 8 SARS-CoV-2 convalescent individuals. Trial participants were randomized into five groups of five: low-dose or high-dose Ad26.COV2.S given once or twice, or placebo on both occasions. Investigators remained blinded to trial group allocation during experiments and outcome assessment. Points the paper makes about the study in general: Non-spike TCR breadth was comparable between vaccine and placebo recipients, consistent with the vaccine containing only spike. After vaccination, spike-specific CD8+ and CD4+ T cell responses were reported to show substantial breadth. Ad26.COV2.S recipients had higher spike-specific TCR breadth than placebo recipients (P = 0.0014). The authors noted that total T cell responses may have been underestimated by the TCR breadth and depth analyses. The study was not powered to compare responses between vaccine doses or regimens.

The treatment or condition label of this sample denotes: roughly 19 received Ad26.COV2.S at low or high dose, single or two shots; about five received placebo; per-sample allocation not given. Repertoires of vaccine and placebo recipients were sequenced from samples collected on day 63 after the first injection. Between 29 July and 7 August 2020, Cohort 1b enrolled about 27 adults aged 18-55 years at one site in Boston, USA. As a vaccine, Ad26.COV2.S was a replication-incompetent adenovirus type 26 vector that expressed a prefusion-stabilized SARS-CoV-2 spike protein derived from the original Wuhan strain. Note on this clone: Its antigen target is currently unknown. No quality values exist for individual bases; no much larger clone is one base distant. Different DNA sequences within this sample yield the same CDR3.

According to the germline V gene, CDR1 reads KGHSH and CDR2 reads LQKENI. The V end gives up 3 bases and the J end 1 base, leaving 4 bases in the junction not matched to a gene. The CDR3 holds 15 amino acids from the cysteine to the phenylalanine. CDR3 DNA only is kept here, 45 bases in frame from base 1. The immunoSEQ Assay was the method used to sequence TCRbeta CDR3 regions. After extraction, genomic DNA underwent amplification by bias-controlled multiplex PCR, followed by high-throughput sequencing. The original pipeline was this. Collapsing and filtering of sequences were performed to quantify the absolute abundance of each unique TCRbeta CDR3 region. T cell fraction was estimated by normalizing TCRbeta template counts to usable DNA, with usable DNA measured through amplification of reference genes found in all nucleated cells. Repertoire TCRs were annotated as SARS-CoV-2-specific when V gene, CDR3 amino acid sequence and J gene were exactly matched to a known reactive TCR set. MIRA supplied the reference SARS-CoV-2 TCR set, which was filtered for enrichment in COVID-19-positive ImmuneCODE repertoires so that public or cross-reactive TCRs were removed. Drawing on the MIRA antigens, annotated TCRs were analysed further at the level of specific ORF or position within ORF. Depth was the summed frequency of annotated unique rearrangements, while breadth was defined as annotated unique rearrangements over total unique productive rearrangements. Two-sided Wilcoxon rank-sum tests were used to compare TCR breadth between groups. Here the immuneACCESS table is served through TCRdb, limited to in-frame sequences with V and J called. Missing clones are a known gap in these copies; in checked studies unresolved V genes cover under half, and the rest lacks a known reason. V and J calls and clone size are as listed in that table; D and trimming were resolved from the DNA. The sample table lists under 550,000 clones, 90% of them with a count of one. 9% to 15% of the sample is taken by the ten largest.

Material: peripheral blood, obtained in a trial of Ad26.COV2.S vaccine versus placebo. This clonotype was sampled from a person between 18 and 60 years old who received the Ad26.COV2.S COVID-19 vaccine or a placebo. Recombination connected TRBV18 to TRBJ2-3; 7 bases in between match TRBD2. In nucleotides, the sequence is TGTGCCAGCTCACCCCTGGCGGGGGGCACAGATACGCAGTATTTT. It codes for CASSPLAGGTDTQYF.